This T cell receptor beta chain was profiled in a study of OX40 agonist ivuxolimab in advanced cancers. V was shortened by 6 bases and J by 4 bases, with 13 bases between the two germline ends. The germline gives CDR1 MDHEN, CDR2 SYDVKM. CDR3 length: 13 amino acids. The repertoire was sequenced with immunoSEQ multiplex PCR; TCRdb's copy has only in-frame clones and lacks some. In the table there are about 71,000 clones, about 80% of which are singletons. This TCR came from an adult with an advanced solid tumor such as melanoma, head and neck, liver or kidney cancer. The gene calls are TRBV28 and TRBJ2-7, with D perhaps given as TRBD1 or TRBD2 (5 bases each). The sample in question was CD4+ or CD8+ T cells sorted from blood, obtained in a trial of the OX40 agonist ivuxolimab. Here the CDR3 reads CASRPGPDYEQYV. Written as DNA, the CDR3 is TGTGCCAGCAGACCGGGACCTGATTACGAGCAGTACGTC.